These T cell receptor beta chains were read from a single sample in a study of spatial heterogeneity in lung cancer. Via MiXCR, TCRdb re-called the 5' RACE reads, giving one row per CDR3 protein. Among tens of thousands of distinct CDR3 sequences listed, under 25% were seen once. Here the sequenced sample was PBMCs, taken at surgery. These receptors originate from a male donor with early-stage non-small cell lung cancer. CDR3s include the opening cysteine and the closing phenylalanine or tryptophan. D genes are given only for firm matches. The size of a clone is reported for some rows only, either as once, few or many, or as a class for expanded clones.

.,15,.,TRBV7-2,TRBJ1-6,CASSLGGGDNSPIHF,TGTGCCAGCAGCTTAGGCGGAGGGGATAATTCACCCATCCACTTT
.,13,few,TRBV10-3,TRBJ1-4,CAIQGGADEKLFF,TGTGCCATCCAAGGGGGTGCGGATGAAAAACTGTTTTTT
.,13,many,TRBV6-4,TRBJ1-2,CASSDGAPYGYTF,TGTGCCAGCAGTGACGGGGCCCCTTATGGCTACACCTTC
TRBD2,13,.,TRBV27,TRBJ2-1,CASRASGRYEQFF,TGTGCCAGCAGGGCTAGCGGGAGATATGAGCAGTTCTTC
.,14,.,TRBV5-4,TRBJ2-1,CASSPGTRYNEQFF,TGTGCCAGCAGCCCCGGGACACGCTACAATGAGCAGTTCTTC
.,13,few,TRBV28,TRBJ1-2,CASSQESNYGYTF,TGTGCCAGCAGCCAGGAATCTAACTATGGCTACACCTTC
TRBD1,17,few,TRBV4-3,TRBJ1-2,CASSQGTGGTSNYGYTF,TGCGCCAGCAGCCAAGGAACAGGGGGCACCTCGAACTATGGCTACACCTTC
TRBD2,16,few,TRBV14,TRBJ2-7,CASSPTGLAGDREQYF,TGTGCCAGCAGCCCGACCGGACTAGCGGGAGATCGCGAGCAGTACTTC
.,19,.,TRBV3-1,TRBJ2-7,CASSEGLGSGQPRAYEQYF,TGTGCCAGCAGCGAAGGGCTAGGGAGCGGACAACCCCGGGCCTACGAGCAGTACTTC
.,14,.,TRBV5-1,TRBJ2-5,CASSSLWGQETQYF,TGCGCCAGCAGCTCTTTGTGGGGCCAAGAGACCCAGTACTTC
TRBD1,13,few,TRBV12-5,TRBJ1-4,CASGLEDREKLFF,TGTGCTAGTGGTTTGGAGGACAGGGAAAAACTGTTTTTT
TRBD1,14,.,TRBV29-1,TRBJ1-4,CSVDGQGMGEKLFF,TGCAGCGTTGACGGACAGGGGATGGGTGAAAAACTGTTTTTT
TRBD2,18,many,TRBV7-2,TRBJ2-3,CASSVTGTSGSSTDTQYF,TGTGCCAGCAGCGTTACCGGGACTAGCGGGAGTAGCACAGATACGCAGTATTTT
.,17,.,TRBV9,TRBJ2-5,CASSVARVQGQEETQYF,TGTGCCAGCAGCGTAGCCCGCGTTCAGGGGCAGGAGGAGACCCAGTACTTC
.,13,.,TRBV12-3/TRBV12-4,TRBJ1-1,CASSFGRNTEAFF,TGTGCCAGCAGTTTTGGTCGGAACACTGAAGCTTTCTTT
.,15,few,TRBV7-9,TRBJ1-1,CASSLGLPANTEAFF,TGTGCCAGCAGCCTCGGACTGCCCGCGAACACTGAAGCTTTCTTT
TRBD1,16,.,TRBV4-2,TRBJ2-1,CASSQVPGQAYNEQFF,TGTGCCAGCAGCCAAGTTCCGGGACAGGCTTACAATGAGCAGTTCTTC
.,13,.,TRBV5-1,TRBJ2-7,CASSLEQGWEQYF,TGCGCCAGCAGCTTGGAACAGGGATGGGAGCAGTACTTC
.,16,.,TRBV7-2,TRBJ1-3,CASSSAQILSGNTIYF,TGTGCCAGCAGCTCCGCACAGATTCTCTCTGGAAACACCATATATTTT
TRBD1,13,few,TRBV11-2,TRBJ1-1,CASSMGQGRDAFF,TGTGCCAGCAGCATGGGACAGGGGAGAGATGCTTTCTTT
.,15,many,TRBV9,TRBJ2-3,CASSASGAFTDTQYF,TGTGCCAGCAGCGCATCGGGGGCCTTCACAGATACGCAGTATTTT
TRBD2,17,few,TRBV28,TRBJ2-1,CASAGTSGGSSYNEQFF,TGTGCCAGCGCCGGGACTAGCGGAGGAAGCTCCTACAATGAGCAGTTCTTC
TRBD2,15,few,TRBV19,TRBJ2-5,CASSIPAGGWETQYF,TGTGCCAGTAGTATCCCAGCGGGGGGCTGGGAGACCCAGTACTTC
TRBD2,14,.,TRBV27,TRBJ2-5,CATRGGDLGETQYF,TGTGCCACCCGCGGGGGGGACCTCGGGGAGACCCAGTACTTC
TRBD1,16,few,TRBV6-1,TRBJ2-7,CASSAPGQGVTYEQYF,TGTGCCAGCAGTGCGCCTGGACAGGGGGTAACCTACGAGCAGTACTTC
TRBD2,15,.,TRBV7-9,TRBJ2-1,CASSIPGGPYNEQFF,TGTGCCAGCAGCATCCCGGGGGGTCCCTACAATGAGCAGTTCTTC
TRBD1,15,.,TRBV5-6,TRBJ2-1,CASSLPGQGYNEQFF,TGTGCCAGCAGCTTACCGGGACAGGGTTACAATGAGCAGTTCTTC
TRBD2,16,few,TRBV6-6,TRBJ2-3,CASSYWASGRGDTQYF,TGTGCCAGCAGTTACTGGGCTAGCGGGAGAGGAGATACGCAGTATTTT
.,12,.,TRBV7-9,TRBJ1-1,CASSFKNTEAFF,TGTGCCAGCAGCTTTAAAAACACTGAAGCTTTCTTT
.,15,.,TRBV19,TRBJ1-1,CASSVTGTPGTEAFF,TGTGCCAGTAGTGTAACCGGGACCCCCGGCACTGAAGCTTTCTTT
.,11,.,TRBV7-7,TRBJ1-5,CASSPARPQHF,TGTGCTAGCAGCCCGGCTAGGCCCCAGCATTTT
.,14,.,TRBV9,TRBJ2-5,CASSVEGLFETQYF,TGTGCCAGCAGCGTAGAAGGGCTATTTGAGACCCAGTACTTC